This passage covers 9 T cell receptor beta chains from one sample sequenced in a study of shared clonotypes between healthy human individuals. CD45RO-negative, CCR7-positively selected cells formed the naive CD8 fraction, excluding terminally differentiated effector memory CD45RA+ cells. The protocol was immunoSEQ multiplex PCR, while the TCRdb copy is restricted to in-frame clones and leaves out a portion. The sample carries millions of clones, roughly 95% recorded once. The source material was naive CD8+ T cells sorted from blood. The source of these receptors is a man aged 18 to 35 in good health.

The genes are TRBV5-1 and TRBJ2-1, with D perhaps matching TRBD2 (5 bases). V shed 3 bases and J shed 2 bases, with 12 bases lying between them. The V gene's germline CDR1 is SGHRS and CDR2 YFSETQ. This CDR3 has 15 residues. The CDR3 here is CASSWTPETYNEQFF. DNA of the CDR3: TGCGCCAGCAGCTGGACTCCTGAAACCTACAATGAGCAGTTCTTC. Looking up the rest from reference TRBV5-1 and TRBJ2-1 gives the full variable domain: KAGVTQTPRYLIKTRGQQVTLSCSPISGHRSVSWYQQTPGQGLQFLFEYFSETQRNKGNFPGRFSGRQFSNSRSEMNVSTLELGDSALYLCASSWTPETYNEQFFGPGTRLTVL.

The chain is built from TRBV5-4 and TRBJ2-7; TRBD1 is a possible D gene (5 bases). The CDR3 is made up of 15 amino acids. V lost 0 bases and J lost 5, with 15 bases in between. Germline V CDR1 and CDR2: SGHNT, YYREEE (reference sequence). The CDR3, as DNA: TGTGCCAGCAGCTTGGACAGGACCCTCCTAAACGAGCAGTACTTC. It encodes CASSLDRTLLNEQYF.

Notes on this clone: A junction boundary mismatches the germline segment, possibly from a read error. The V and J genes are TRBV19 and TRBJ1-5; TRBD1 might be the D (6 bases). The length of the CDR3 is 14 residues. Per germline, CDR1 LNHDA and CDR2 SQIVND (reference sequence). The CDR3 DNA reads as TGTGCCAGTAGTACAGGGGACGCTGAGGGCGGGGGGTATTTT. Encoded protein: CASSTGDAEGGGYF.

The chain couples TRBV30 to TRBJ2-5, with 7 bases aligning to TRBD2. Per the germline V gene, CDR1 is GTSNPN and CDR2 is SVGIG (reference sequence). The junction had 6 bases not matched to a gene; V was cut back by 1 base and J by 7 bases. CDR3 size: 13 residues. The CDR3 region is CAWSGIAGGTQYF. Written as DNA, the CDR3 is TGTGCCTGGAGTGGTATAGCGGGTGGGACCCAGTACTTC.

This sequence joins TRBV27 and TRBJ2-3; a weak D match, TRBD1 (5 bases). This CDR3 spans 16 amino acids. Trimming took off 6 bases at V and 0 bases at J, with 16 bases between the two ends. Germline assignment: CDR1 MNHEY and CDR2 SMNVEV (reference sequence). This chain's CDR3 is CASRSYDRTSTDTQYF. The DNA for the CDR3 is TGTGCCAGCAGGAGTTACGACAGAACTAGCACAGATACGCAGTATTTT.

CDR3 bases: TGTGCCAGCAGCCCGACTAGCGGGAGTTCAGATACGCAGTATTTT. Its translation: CASSPTSGSSDTQYF. This chain joins TRBV14 and TRBJ2-3, with 12 bases identical to TRBD2. The J segment lost 4 bases and the V segment lost 4 bases, leaving 3 bases of the junction unmatched. The CDR3 totals 15 residues. CDR1 and CDR2 (germline): SGHDN, FVKESK.

The rearrangement links TRBV4-1 to TRBJ2-7, with no clear D. Germline V gene data show CDR1 as MGHRA and CDR2 as YSYEKL. The CDR3 is 14 amino acids. V was clipped by 4 bases and J by 3 bases, with 13 bases between them. CDR3 nucleotides: TGCGCCAGCAGCCTCCGAAAAGGGCTCTACGAGCAGTACTTC. Its protein is CASSLRKGLYEQYF.

This clone was recorded a few times. Other DNA sequences in the same sample also yield this CDR3. The V gene is TRBV2, the J gene TRBJ1-2; no firm D call. Trimming shortened V by 6 bases and J by 2 bases, and 10 bases separated the two germline ends. Germline loops: CDR1 SNHLY, CDR2 FYNNEI. The CDR3 is made up of 13 amino acids. This CDR3 reads CASSPDGNYGYTF. The CDR3 DNA sequence: TGTGCCAGCAGCCCCGACGGAAACTATGGCTACACCTTC. The full variable domain, with the rest looked up from reference TRBV2 and TRBJ1-2, is EPEVTQTPSHQVTQMGQEVILRCVPISNHLYFYWYRQILGQKVEFLVSFYNNEISEKSEIFDDQFSVERPDGSNFTLKIRSTKLEDSAMYFCASSPDGNYGYTFGSGTRLTVV.

As to this clone: Within the sample, other DNA sequences also encode this same CDR3. The chain carries TRBV27 and TRBJ2-7, with 8 bases matching TRBD2. The junction had 7 bases not matched to a gene; V was cut back by 3 bases and J by 0 bases. The CDR3 sequence is 16 residues long. Germline CDR1 reads MNHEY; CDR2 reads SMNVEV (reference sequence). In nucleotides, the CDR3 is TGTGCCAGCAGTTTGTTGGCGGGAGGCCTCTCCTACGAGCAGTACTTC. Encoded protein: CASSLLAGGLSYEQYF.